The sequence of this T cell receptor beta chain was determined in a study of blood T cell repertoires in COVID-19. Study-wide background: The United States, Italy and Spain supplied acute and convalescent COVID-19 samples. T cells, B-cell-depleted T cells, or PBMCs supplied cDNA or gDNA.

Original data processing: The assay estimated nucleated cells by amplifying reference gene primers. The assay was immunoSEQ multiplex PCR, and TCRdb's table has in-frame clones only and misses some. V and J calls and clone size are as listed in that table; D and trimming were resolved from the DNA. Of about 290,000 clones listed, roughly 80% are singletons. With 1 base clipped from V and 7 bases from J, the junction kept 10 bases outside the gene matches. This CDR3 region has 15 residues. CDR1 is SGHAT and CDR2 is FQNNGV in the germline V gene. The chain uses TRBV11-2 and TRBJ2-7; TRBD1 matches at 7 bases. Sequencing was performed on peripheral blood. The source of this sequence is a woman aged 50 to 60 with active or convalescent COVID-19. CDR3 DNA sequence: TGTGCCAGCAGCTTAGTCGGGAACAGGGGTGGGGAGCAGTACTTC. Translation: CASSLVGNRGGEQYF.